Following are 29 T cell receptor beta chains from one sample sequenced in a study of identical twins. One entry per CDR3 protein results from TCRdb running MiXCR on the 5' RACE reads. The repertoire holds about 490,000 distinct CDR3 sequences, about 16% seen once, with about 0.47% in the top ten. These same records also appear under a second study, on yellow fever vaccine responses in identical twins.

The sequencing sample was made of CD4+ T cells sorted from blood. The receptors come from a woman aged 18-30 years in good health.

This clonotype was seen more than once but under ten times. The CDR3 DNA reads TGTGCCAGCAGCTTTACCGGGACAGGGGGGCGCTACACCTTC. This codes for CASSFTGTGGRYTF. The chain carries TRBV5-6 and TRBJ1-2; 11 bases match TRBD1. V was pared by 2 bases and J by 9 bases, with 6 bases of the junction left unmatched. Germline V gives CDR1 SGHDT, CDR2 YYEEEE. This CDR3 has 14 residues.

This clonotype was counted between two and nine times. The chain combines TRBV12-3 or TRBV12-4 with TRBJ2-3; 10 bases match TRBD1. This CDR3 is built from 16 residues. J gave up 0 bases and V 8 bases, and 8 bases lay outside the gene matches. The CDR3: CASWVGTGASTDTQYF. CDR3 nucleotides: TGTGCCAGCTGGGTCGGGACAGGGGCTAGCACAGATACGCAGTATTTT.

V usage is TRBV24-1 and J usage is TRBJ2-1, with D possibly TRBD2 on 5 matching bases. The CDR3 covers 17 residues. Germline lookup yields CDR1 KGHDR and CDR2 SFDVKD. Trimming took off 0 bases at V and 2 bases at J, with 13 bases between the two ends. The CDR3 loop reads CATSDLVAGTTYNEQFF. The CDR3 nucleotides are TGTGCCACCAGTGATTTGGTCGCGGGTACAACCTACAATGAGCAGTTCTTC.

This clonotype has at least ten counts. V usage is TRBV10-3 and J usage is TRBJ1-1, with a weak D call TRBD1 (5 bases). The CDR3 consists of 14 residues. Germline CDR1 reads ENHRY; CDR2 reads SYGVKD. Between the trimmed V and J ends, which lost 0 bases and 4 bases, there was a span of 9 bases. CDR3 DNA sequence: TGTGCCATCAGTGAGTCTCAGGGCCCCACTGAAGCTTTCTTT. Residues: CAISESQGPTEAFF.

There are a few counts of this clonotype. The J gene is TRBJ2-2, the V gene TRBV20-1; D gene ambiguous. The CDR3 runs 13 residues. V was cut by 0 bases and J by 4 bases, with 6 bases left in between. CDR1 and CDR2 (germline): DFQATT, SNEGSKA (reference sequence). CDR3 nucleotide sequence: TGCAGTGCTAGAGATGTAGCCACCGGGGAGCTGTTTTTT. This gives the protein CSARDVATGELFF.

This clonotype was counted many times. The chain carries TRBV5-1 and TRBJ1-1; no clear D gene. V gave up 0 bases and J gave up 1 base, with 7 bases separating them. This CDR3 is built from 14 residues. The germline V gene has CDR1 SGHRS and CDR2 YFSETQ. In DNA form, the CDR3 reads TGCGCCAGCAGCTTGGACGGCAAGAACACTGAAGCTTTCTTT. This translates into CASSLDGKNTEAFF.

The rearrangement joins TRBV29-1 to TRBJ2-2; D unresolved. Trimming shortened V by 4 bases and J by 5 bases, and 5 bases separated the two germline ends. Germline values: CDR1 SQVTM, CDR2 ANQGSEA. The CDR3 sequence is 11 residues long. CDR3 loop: CSVAGTGELFF. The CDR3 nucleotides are TGCAGCGTTGCGGGTACCGGGGAGCTGTTTTTT.

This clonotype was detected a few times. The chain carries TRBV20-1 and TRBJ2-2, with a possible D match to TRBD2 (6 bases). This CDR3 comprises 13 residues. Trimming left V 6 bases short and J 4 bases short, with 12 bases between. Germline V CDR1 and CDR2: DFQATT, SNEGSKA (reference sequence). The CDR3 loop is CSAGSWVTGELFF. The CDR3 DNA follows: TGCAGTGCCGGGAGTTGGGTCACCGGGGAGCTGTTTTTT.

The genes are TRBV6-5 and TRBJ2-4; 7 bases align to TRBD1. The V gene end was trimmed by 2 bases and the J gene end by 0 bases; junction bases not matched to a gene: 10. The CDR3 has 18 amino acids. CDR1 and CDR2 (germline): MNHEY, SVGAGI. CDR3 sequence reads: CASSYARQTGIAKNIQYF. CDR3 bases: TGTGCCAGCAGTTACGCCCGCCAGACAGGGATAGCCAAAAACATTCAGTACTTC.

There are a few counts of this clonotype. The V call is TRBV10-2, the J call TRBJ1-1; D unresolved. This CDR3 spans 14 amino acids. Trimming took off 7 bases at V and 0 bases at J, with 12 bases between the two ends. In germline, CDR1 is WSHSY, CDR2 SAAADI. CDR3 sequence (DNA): TGCGCCAGCACCCTAAGCGTCATGAACACTGAAGCTTTCTTT. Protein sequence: CASTLSVMNTEAFF.

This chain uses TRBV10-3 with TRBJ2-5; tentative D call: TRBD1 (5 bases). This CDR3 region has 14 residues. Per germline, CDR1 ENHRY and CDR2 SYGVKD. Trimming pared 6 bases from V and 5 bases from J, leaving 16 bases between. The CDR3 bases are TGTGCCATCAGGGAGACAGAGGTGGGGGAGACCCAGTACTTC. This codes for CAIRETEVGETQYF.

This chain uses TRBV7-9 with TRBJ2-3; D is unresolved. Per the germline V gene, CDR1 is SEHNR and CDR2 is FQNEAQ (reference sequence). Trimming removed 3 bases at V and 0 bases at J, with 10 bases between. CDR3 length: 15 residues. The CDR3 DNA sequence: TGTGCCAGCAGCTTCTATGGGGTTAGCACAGATACGCAGTATTTT. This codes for CASSFYGVSTDTQYF. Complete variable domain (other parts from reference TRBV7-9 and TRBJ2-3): DTGVSQNPRHKITKRGQNVTFRCDPISEHNRLYWYRQTLGQGPEFLTYFQNEAQLEKSRLLSDRFSAERPKGSFSTLEIQRTEQGDSAMYLCASSFYGVSTDTQYFGPGTRLTVL.

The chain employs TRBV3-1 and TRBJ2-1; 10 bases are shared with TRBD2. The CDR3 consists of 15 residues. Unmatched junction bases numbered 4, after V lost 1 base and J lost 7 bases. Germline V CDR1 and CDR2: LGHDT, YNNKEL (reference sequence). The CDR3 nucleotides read TGTGCCAGCAGCCAAGGGGCTAGCGGGAGTAATGAGCAGTTCTTC. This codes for CASSQGASGSNEQFF.

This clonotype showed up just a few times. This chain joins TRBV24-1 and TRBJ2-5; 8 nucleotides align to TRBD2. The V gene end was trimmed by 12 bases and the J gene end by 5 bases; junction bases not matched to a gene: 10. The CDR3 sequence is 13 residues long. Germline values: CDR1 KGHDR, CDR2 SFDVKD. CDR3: CASAGGSTETQYF. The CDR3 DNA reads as TGTGCCTCTGCGGGGGGCAGTACGGAGACCCAGTACTTC.

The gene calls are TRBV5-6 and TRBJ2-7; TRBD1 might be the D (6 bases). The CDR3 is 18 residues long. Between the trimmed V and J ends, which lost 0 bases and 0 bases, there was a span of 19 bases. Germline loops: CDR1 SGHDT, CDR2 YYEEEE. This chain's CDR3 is CASSLVELGVGASYEQYV. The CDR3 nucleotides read TGTGCCAGCAGCTTGGTCGAGCTCGGGGTGGGGGCCTCCTACGAGCAGTACGTC.

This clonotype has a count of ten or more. The CDR3 coding sequence is TGTGCCAGCAGTCCGAAGGGGAACTATGGCTACACCTTC. It encodes CASSPKGNYGYTF. The rearrangement links TRBV12-3 or TRBV12-4 to TRBJ1-2, with a weak D call TRBD1 (5 bases). This CDR3 comprises 13 residues. The ends were cut back, 5 bases at V and 2 bases at J, with 9 bases in the middle.

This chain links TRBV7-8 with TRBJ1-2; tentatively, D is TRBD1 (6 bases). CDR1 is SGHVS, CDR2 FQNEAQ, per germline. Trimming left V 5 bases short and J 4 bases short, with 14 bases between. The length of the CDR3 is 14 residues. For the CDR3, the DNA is TGTGCCAGCAGCACAGGGACCACAGTCTATGGCTACACCTTC. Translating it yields CASSTGTTVYGYTF.

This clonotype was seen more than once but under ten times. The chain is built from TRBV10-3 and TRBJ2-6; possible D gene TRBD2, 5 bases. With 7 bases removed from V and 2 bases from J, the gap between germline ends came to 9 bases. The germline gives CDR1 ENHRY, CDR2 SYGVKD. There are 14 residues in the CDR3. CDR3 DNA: TGTGCCATCACCGTCGGGGCTGGGGCCAACGTCCTGACTTTC. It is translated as CAITVGAGANVLTF.

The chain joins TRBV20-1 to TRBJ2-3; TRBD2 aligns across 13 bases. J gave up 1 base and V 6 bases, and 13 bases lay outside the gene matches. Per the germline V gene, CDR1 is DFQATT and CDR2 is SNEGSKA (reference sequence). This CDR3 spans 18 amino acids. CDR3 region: CSAPGTSGKGSRTDTQYF. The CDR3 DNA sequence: TGCAGTGCACCTGGGACTAGCGGGAAAGGTAGTCGCACAGATACGCAGTATTTT.

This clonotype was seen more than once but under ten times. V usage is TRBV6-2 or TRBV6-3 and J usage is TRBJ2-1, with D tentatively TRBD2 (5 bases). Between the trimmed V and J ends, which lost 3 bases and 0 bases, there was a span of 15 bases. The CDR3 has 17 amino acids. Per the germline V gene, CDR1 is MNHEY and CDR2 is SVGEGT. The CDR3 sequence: CASSYSSRSDSYNEQFF. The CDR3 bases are TGTGCCAGCAGTTATAGTAGCCGTAGCGACTCCTACAATGAGCAGTTCTTC.

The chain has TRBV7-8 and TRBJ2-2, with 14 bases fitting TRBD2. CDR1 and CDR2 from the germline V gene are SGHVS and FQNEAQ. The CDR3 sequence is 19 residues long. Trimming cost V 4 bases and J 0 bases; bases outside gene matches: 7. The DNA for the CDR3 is TGTGCCAGCAGCTCTCGACTAGCGGGAGGGATGACGAACACCGGGGAGCTGTTTTTT. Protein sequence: CASSSRLAGGMTNTGELFF.

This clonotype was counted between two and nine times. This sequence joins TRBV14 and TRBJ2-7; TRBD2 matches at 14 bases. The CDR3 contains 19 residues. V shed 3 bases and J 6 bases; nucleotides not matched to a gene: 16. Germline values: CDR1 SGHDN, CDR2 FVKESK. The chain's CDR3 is CASSQRTTWTSGRLSEQYF. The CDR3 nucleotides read TGTGCCAGCAGCCAGAGGACCACCTGGACTAGCGGGAGGCTCTCCGAGCAGTACTTC.

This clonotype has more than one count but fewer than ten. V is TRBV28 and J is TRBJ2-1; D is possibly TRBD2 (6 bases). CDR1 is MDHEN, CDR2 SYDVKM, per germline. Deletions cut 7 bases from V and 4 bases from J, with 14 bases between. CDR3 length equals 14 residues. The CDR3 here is CASTSGGNYNEQFF. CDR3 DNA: TGTGCCAGCACCTCGGGCGGGAATTACAATGAGCAGTTCTTC.

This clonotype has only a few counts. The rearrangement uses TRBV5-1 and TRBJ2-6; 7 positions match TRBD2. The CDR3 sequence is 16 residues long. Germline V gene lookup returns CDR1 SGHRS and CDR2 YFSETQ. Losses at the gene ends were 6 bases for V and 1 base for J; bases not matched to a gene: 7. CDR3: CASNGGKVSGANVLTF. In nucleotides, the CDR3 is TGCGCCAGCAACGGGGGGAAAGTGTCTGGGGCCAACGTCCTGACTTTC.

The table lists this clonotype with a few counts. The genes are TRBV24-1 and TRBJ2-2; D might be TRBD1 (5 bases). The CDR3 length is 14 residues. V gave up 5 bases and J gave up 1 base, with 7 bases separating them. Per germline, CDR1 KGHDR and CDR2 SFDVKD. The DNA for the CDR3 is TGTGCCACCAGTGTAGGGGTGAACACCGGGGAGCTGTTTTTT. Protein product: CATSVGVNTGELFF.

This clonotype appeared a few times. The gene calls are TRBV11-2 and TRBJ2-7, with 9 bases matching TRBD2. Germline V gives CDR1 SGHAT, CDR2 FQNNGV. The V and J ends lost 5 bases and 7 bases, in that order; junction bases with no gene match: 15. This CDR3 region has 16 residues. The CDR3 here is CASSAKVLAGWGEQYF. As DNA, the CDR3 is TGTGCCAGCAGCGCGAAAGTCCTAGCGGGGTGGGGGGAGCAGTACTTC.

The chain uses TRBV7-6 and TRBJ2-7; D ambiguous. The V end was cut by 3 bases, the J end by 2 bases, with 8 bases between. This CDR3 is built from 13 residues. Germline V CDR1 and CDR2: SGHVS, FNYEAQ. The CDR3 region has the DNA TGTGCCAGCAGCTTCCCAAATCCCTACGAGCAGTACTTC. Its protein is CASSFPNPYEQYF.

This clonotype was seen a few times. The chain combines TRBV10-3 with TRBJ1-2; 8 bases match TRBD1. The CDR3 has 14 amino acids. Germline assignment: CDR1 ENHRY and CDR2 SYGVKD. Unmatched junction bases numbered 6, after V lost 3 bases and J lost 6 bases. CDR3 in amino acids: CAISDPQGDDGYTF. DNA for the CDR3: TGTGCCATCAGTGATCCACAGGGGGACGATGGCTACACCTTC.

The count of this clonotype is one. This CDR3 is CAISPGLAGPNEQFF. The DNA for the CDR3 is TGTGCCATCAGCCCGGGACTAGCGGGCCCTAATGAGCAGTTCTTC. This chain joins TRBV10-3 and TRBJ2-1, with TRBD2 identical over 12 bases. This CDR3 has 15 amino acids. Germline lookup yields CDR1 ENHRY and CDR2 SYGVKD. V trimming: 6 bases; J trimming: 7 bases; junction bases outside the gene matches: 7.